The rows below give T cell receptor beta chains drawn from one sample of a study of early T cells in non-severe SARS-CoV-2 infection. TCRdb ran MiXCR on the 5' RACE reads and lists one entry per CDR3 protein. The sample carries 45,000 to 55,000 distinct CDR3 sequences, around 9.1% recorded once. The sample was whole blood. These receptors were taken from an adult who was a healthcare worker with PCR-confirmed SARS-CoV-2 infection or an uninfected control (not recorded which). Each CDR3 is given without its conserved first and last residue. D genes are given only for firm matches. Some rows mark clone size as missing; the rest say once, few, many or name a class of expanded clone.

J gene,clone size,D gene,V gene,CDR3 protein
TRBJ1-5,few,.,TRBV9,ASSRGGNQPQH
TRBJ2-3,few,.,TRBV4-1,ASSESSGPRIADTQY
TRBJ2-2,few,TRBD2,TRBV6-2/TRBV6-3,ASSYLREIDLYTGELF
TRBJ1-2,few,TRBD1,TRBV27,ASSLLNSGTGDYGYT
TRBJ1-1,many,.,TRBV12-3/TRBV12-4,ASSFPGAGTEAF
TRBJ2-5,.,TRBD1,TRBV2,ASSEIGTGVQETQY
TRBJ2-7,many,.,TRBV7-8,ASSFEKLSSYEQY
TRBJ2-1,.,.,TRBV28,ASSLSFFRGRKSSYNEQF
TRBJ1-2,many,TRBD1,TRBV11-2,ASSPRTWDSSNYGYT
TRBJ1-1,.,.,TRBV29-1,SVDDGGTEAF
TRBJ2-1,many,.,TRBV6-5,ASSTRALRDEQF
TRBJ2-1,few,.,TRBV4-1,ASSQDPQGGKDEQF
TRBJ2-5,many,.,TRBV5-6,ASSPTGRGKVIKTQY
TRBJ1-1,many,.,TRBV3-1,ASSQGGGHMNTEAF
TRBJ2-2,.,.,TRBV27,ASSLSSAGRSGELF
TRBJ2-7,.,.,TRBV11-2,ASSSMDIPYEQY
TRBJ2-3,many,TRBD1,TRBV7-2,ASSYRGSTDTQY
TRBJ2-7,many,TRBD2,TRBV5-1,ASSFSGRFPYEQY
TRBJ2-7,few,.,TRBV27,ASSLRPDSYEQY
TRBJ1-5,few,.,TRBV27,ASSLTQGTYYSNQPQH
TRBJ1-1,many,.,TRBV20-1,SAKVGQNINTEAF
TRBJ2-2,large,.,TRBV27,ASSSPEEGINTGELF
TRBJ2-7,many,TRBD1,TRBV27,ASSWTGTPYEQY